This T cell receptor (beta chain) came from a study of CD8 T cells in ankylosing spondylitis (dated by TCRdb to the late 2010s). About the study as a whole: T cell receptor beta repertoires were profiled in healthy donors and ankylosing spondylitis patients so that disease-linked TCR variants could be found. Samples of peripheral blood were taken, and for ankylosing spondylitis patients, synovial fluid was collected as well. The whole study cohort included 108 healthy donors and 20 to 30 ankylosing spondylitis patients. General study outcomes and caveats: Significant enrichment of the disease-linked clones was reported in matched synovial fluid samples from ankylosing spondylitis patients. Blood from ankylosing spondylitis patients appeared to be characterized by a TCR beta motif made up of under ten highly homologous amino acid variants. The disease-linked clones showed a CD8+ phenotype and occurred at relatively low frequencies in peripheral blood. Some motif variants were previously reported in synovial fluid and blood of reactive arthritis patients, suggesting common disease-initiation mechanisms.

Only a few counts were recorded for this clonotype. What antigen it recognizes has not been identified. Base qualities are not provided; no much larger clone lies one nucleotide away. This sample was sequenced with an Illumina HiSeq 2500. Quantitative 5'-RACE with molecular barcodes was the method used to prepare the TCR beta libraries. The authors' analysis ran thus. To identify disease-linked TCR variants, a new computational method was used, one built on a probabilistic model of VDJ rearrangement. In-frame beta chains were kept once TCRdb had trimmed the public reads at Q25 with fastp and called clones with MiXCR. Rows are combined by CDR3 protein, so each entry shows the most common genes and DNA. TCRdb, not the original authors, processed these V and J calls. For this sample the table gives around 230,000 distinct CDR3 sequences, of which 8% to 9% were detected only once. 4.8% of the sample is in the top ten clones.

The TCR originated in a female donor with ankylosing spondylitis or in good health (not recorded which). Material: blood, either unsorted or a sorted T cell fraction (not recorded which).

At the DNA level, the sequence is TGTGCCAGCAGCTTATTTATTCGGGATACGCAGTATTTT. Its amino acids are CASSLFIRDTQYF. The sequence joins TRBV7-6 to TRBJ2-3, with no reliable assignment of the D segment. From a lookup of the germline V gene, CDR1 and CDR2 are SGHVS and FNYEAQ. The CDR3 measures 13 amino acids from cysteine to phenylalanine. The kept DNA is CDR3 alone, 39 bases in frame from the first base. V is clipped by 2 bases and J by 6 bases, and the sequence between their germline boundaries is 9 bases long.